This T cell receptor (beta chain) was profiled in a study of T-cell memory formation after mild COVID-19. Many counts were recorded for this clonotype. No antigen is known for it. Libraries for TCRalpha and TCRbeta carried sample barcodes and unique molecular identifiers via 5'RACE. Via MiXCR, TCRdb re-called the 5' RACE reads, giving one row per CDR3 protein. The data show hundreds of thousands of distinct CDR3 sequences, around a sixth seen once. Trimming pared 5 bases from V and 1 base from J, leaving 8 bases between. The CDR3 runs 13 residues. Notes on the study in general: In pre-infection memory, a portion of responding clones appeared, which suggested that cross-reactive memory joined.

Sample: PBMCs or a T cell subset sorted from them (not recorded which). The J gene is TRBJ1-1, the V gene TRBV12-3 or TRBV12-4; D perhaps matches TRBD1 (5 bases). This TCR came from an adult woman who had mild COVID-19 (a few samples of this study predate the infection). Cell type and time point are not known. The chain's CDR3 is CASSTTANTEAFF. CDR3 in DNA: TGTGCCAGCAGTACGACAGCGAACACTGAAGCTTTCTTT.